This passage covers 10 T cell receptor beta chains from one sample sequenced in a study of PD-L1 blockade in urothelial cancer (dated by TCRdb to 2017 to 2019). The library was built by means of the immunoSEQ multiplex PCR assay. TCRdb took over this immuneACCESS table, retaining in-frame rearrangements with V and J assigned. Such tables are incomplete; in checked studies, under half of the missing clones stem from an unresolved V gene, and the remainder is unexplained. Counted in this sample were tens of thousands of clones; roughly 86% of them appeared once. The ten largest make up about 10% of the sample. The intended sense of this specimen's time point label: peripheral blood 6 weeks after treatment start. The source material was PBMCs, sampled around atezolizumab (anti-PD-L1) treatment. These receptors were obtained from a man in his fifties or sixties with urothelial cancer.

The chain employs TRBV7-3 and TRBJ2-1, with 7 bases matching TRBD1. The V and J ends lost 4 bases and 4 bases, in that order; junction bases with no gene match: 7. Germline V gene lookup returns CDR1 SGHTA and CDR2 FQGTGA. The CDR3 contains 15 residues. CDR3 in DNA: TGTGCCAGCAGCTCCTCGACAGGGCGATACAATGAGCAGTTCTTC. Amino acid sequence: CASSSSTGRYNEQFF.

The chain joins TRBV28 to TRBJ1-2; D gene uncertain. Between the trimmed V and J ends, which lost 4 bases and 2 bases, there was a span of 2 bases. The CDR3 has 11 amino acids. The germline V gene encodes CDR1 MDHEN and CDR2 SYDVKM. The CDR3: CASSSNYGYTF. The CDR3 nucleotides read TGTGCCAGCAGTTCAAACTATGGCTACACCTTC.

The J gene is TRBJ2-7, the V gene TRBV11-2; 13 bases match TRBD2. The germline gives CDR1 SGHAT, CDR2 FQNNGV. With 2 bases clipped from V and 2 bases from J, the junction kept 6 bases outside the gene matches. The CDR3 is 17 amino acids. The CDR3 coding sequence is TGTGCCAGCAGCTTATTTTCACTAGCGGGGGGGACCTACGAGCAGTACTTC. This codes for CASSLFSLAGGTYEQYF. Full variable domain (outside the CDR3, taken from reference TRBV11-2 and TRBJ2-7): EAGVAQSPRYKIIEKRQSVAFWCNPISGHATLYWYQQILGQGPKLLIQFQNNGVVDDSQLPKDRFSAERLKGVDSTLKIQPAKLEDSAVYLCASSLFSLAGGTYEQYFGPGTRLTVT.

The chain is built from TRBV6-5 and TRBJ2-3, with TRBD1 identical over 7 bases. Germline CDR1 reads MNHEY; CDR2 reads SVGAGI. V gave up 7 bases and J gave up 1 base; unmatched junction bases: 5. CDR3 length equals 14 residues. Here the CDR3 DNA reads TGTGCCAGCAAACCAGGACAGGGCACAGATACGCAGTATTTT. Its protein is CASKPGQGTDTQYF.

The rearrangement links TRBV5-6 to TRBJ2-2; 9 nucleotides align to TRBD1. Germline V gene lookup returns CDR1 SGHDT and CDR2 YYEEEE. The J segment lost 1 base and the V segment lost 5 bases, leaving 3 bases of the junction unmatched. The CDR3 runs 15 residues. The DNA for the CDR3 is TGTGCCAGCAGTTGGACAGGGGTGAACACCGGGGAGCTGTTTTTT. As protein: CASSWTGVNTGELFF.

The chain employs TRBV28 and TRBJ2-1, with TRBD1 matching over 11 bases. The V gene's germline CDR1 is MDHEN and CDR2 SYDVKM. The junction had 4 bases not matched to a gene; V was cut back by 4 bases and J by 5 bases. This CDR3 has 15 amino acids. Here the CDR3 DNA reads TGTGCCAGCAGTTCGGACAGGGGGCGCCACAATGAGCAGTTCTTC. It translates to CASSSDRGRHNEQFF. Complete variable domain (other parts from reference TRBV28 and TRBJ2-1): DVKVTQSSRYLVKRTGEKVFLECVQDMDHENMFWYRQDPGLGLRLIYFSYDVKMKEKGDIPEGYSVSREKKERFSLILESASTNQTSMYLCASSSDRGRHNEQFFGPGTRLTVL.

CDR3 DNA sequence: TGCGCCAGTCATCGGGACAGGGAAGCTCAGCAGTACTTC. It specifies CASHRDREAQQYF. The chain uses TRBV5-1 and TRBJ2-7, with TRBD1 matching 9 bases. Trimming cost V 8 bases and J 8 bases; bases outside gene matches: 11. Germline-derived CDR1 and CDR2 are SGHRS and YFSETQ. The CDR3 length is 13 residues.

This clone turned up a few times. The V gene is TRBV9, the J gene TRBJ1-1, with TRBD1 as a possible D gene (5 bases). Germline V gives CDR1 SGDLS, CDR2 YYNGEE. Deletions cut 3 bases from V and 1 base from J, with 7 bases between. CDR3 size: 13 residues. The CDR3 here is CASSDQGNTEAFF. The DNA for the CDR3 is TGTGCCAGCAGCGACCAGGGGAACACTGAAGCTTTCTTT.

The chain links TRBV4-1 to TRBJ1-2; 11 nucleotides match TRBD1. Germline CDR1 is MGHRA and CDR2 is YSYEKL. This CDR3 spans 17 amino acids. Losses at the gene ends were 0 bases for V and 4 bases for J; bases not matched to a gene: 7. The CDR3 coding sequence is TGCGCCAGCAGCCAAGAGCCCGGGACAGGGGGACTCTATGGCTACACCTTC. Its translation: CASSQEPGTGGLYGYTF.

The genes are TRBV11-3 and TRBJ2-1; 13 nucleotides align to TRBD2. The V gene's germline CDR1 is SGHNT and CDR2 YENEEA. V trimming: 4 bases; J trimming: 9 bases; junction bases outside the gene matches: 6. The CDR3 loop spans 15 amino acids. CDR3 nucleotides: TGTGCCAGCAGCTCGGGACTAGCGGGACGAAGTGAGCAGTTCTTC. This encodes CASSSGLAGRSEQFF.